The clone carrying this T cell receptor (beta chain) showed up just a few times. Its antigen is currently unknown. The CDR3 loop spans 15 amino acids. Between the trimmed V and J ends, which lost 3 bases and 7 bases, there was a span of 15 bases. The source of the sample is a study of T-cell memory formation after mild COVID-19. Study-level results: CD4/CD8 balance held among clones contracting day 15 to 85, and later expanders leaned CD4+.

In TCRdb, the 5' RACE reads were re-called with MiXCR into one record per CDR3 protein. The repertoire holds approximately 560,000 distinct CDR3 sequences, with about 18% as singletons. This TCR was recovered from an adult woman who had mild COVID-19 (a few samples of this study predate the infection). Cell type and time point are not known. Source material: PBMCs or a T cell subset sorted from them (not recorded which). The chain recombines TRBV12-3 or TRBV12-4 with TRBJ1-4; D may be TRBD1 (5 bases). Written as DNA, the CDR3 is TGTGCCAGCAGTTTTCGGGGGATGGGGCTTGAAAAACTGTTTTTT. This codes for CASSFRGMGLEKLFF.